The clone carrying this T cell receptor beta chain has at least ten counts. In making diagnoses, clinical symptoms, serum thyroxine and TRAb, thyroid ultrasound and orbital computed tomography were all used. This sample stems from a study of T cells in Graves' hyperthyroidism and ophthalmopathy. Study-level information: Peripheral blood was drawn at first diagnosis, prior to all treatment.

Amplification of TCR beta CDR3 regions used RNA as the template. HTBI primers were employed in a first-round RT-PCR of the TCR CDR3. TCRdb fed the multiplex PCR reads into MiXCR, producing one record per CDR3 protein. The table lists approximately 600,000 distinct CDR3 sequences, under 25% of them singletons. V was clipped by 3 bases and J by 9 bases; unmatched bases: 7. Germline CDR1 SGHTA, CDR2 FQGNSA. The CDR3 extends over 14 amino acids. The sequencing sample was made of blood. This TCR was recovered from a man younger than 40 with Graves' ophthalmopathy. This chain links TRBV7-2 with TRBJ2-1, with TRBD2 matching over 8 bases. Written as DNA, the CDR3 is TGTGCCAGCAGCTTCGGAGCGGGAGTTGGTGAGCAGTTCTTC. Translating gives CASSFGAGVGEQFF.